One sample yielded the 14 T cell receptor beta chains listed below, sequenced in a study of T cells after yellow fever vaccination. MiXCR, applied by TCRdb to the 5' RACE reads, yields one record per CDR3 protein. The table has about 130,000 distinct CDR3 sequences, about 8.4% seen once. The specimen comprised CD8+ T cells sorted from PBMCs, sampled on the day of the yellow fever booster vaccination. These receptors were obtained from a man between 18 and 35 years old who received the YFV17D yellow fever vaccine.

The rearrangement uses TRBV27 and TRBJ2-7; tentatively, D is TRBD1 (5 bases). The V gene lost 0 bases and the J gene lost 6 bases, with 15 bases spanning the gap. This CDR3 has 15 residues. CDR1 and CDR2 from the germline V gene are MNHEY and SMNVEV (reference sequence). The CDR3 spells CASSLSSRVIPEQYF. CDR3 bases: TGTGCCAGCAGTTTATCCTCCAGGGTCATTCCCGAGCAGTACTTC.

This clonotype was picked up a small number of times. The V and J genes are TRBV4-3 and TRBJ1-1, with D possibly matching TRBD1 (6 bases). V lost 2 bases and J 4 bases, leaving 11 bases between the germline ends. The CDR3 consists of 14 residues. Germline CDR1 LGHNA, CDR2 YSLEER. The CDR3 DNA reads as TGCGCCAGCAGCCAATACGGGGGGCTCACTGAAGCTTTCTTT. Translated, it gives CASSQYGGLTEAFF.

This clonotype was counted between two and nine times. J is TRBJ1-6 and V is TRBV6-5; no clear D gene. Per the germline V gene, CDR1 is MNHEY and CDR2 is SVGAGI. There are 13 residues in the CDR3. Trimming cost V 10 bases and J 1 base, with 8 bases left between them. CDR3 bases: TGTGCCACGTGCGGTTCCTATAATTCACCCCTCCACTTT. Its protein is CATCGSYNSPLHF.

The chain is built from TRBV7-2 and TRBJ1-2, with a possible D match to TRBD1 (5 bases). The V and J ends lost 8 bases and 2 bases respectively, with 15 bases between them. Germline loops: CDR1 SGHTA, CDR2 FQGNSA. This CDR3 contains 14 residues. DNA of the CDR3: TGTGCCAGCTTCATTCAGGGAAAAAACTATGGCTACACCTTC. Translating it yields CASFIQGKNYGYTF. Full variable domain (rest looked up from reference TRBV7-2 and TRBJ1-2): GAGVSQSPSNKVTEKGKDVELRCDPISGHTALYWYRQSLGQGLEFLIYFQGNSAPDKSGLPSDRFSAERTGGSVSTLTIQRTQQEDSAVYLCASFIQGKNYGYTFGSGTRLTVV.

This clonotype was seen a few times. V gene TRBV24-1 combines with J gene TRBJ2-1; D unclear. Germline V gene lookup returns CDR1 KGHDR and CDR2 SFDVKD. Trimming removed 8 bases from V and 5 bases from J, with 12 bases in between. CDR3 length: 13 amino acids. The CDR3 reads CATTRQENNEQFF. The CDR3 DNA follows: TGTGCCACCACCCGGCAGGAAAACAATGAGCAGTTCTTC.

The chain is built from TRBV9 and TRBJ1-1, with unresolved D. Trimming removed 4 bases at V and 5 bases at J, with 15 bases between. The CDR3 is 14 amino acids. Germline values: CDR1 SGDLS, CDR2 YYNGEE. For the CDR3, the DNA is TGTGCCAGCAGCCCACCAGCGGGTAGAACTGAAGCTTTCTTT. Translated, it gives CASSPPAGRTEAFF.

This chain links TRBV5-6 with TRBJ1-1; the D is unclear. Germline CDR1 and CDR2: SGHDT and YYEEEE. V lost 1 base, J lost 1 base, and 5 bases lay in between. The length of the CDR3 is 13 residues. This CDR3 is CASSLPANTEAFF. CDR3 in DNA: TGTGCCAGCAGCTTGCCGGCGAACACTGAAGCTTTCTTT.

The chain links TRBV5-5 to TRBJ2-7; D possibly corresponds to TRBD2 (6 bases). V lost 0 bases to trimming and J lost 3 bases, with 13 bases between them. The CDR3 is 15 residues long. The germline V gene has CDR1 SGHKS and CDR2 YYEKEE (reference sequence). The DNA for the CDR3 is TGTGCCAGCAGCTTGGCCGGAGGGGACGGCTACGAGCAGTACTTC. Encoded protein: CASSLAGGDGYEQYF. Filled out from reference TRBV5-5 and TRBJ2-7, the complete variable domain reads DAGVTQSPTHLIKTRGQQVTLRCSPISGHKSVSWYQQVLGQGPQFIFQYYEKEERGRGNFPDRFSARQFPNYSSELNVNALLLGDSALYLCASSLAGGDGYEQYFGPGTRLTVT.

This clonotype was counted a few times. This rearrangement joins TRBV18 to TRBJ2-1; TRBD2 aligns across 9 bases. Germline-derived CDR1 and CDR2 are KGHSH and LQKENI. The junction had 7 bases not matched to a gene; V was cut back by 4 bases and J by 6 bases. This CDR3 has 15 residues. The CDR3 here is CASSQRGGASNEQFF. The DNA of the CDR3 is TGTGCCAGCTCACAACGCGGGGGGGCTTCCAATGAGCAGTTCTTC.

This clonotype was recorded a few times. The chain combines TRBV9 with TRBJ2-1; tentative D call: TRBD2 (5 bases). From germline, CDR1 is SGDLS and CDR2 YYNGEE. The CDR3 runs 13 residues. V dropped 3 bases and J dropped 6 bases, with 10 bases sitting between them. CDR3 nucleotides: TGTGCCAGCAGCGGTGGACTGACCAATGAGCAGTTCTTC. As protein: CASSGGLTNEQFF.

This clonotype was seen a few times. The chain uses TRBV29-1 and TRBJ2-4, with 11 nucleotides matching TRBD1. Germline CDR1 and CDR2: SQVTM and ANQGSEA. The length of the CDR3 is 13 residues. J was trimmed by 8 bases and V by 6 bases; bases with no gene match: 6. The CDR3 nucleotides read TGCAGCGTCACCGGGACAGGGGGTTACATTCAGTACTTC. This codes for CSVTGTGGYIQYF.

This clonotype was counted at least ten times. This sequence joins TRBV5-1 and TRBJ2-7, with 7 bases aligning to TRBD2. The CDR3 length is 13 residues. Trimming cost V 5 bases and J 5 bases; bases outside gene matches: 7. Germline loops: CDR1 SGHRS, CDR2 YFSETQ. DNA of the CDR3: TGCGCCAGCAGTACCGAGCGGGGAGACGAGCAGTACTTC. Amino acid sequence: CASSTERGDEQYF.

This clonotype was counted many times. This chain's CDR3 is CAIPPGGTGELFF. In DNA, the CDR3 is TGTGCCATCCCCCCCGGCGGTACCGGGGAGCTGTTTTTT. The V call is TRBV7-2, the J call TRBJ2-2; D is unresolved. This CDR3 has 13 residues. Germline V lookup: CDR1 SGHTA, CDR2 FQGNSA. V was shortened by 10 bases and J by 5 bases, with 14 bases between the two germline ends.

The chain employs TRBV19 and TRBJ1-5, with D unresolved. Germline CDR1 and CDR2: LNHDA and SQIVND (reference sequence). Trimming pared 5 bases from V and 4 bases from J, leaving 6 bases between. The CDR3 loop spans 12 amino acids. The CDR3 region is CASSQPNQPQHF. DNA of the CDR3: TGTGCCAGTAGTCAACCTAATCAGCCCCAGCATTTT.